This T cell receptor (beta chain) was sequenced in a study of T-cell reconstitution after alpha-beta-depleted transplantation in children. This clonotype was seen more than once but under ten times. The CDR3 is 18 amino acids. TCRbeta library preparation incorporated unique molecular identifiers. TCRdb re-analysed the PCR reads in MiXCR, keeping a single row per CDR3 protein. The data contain 700,000 to 950,000 distinct CDR3 sequences, around 17% of them singletons. This specimen consisted of PBMCs, mostly from graft donor cells, obtained 360 days after TCRalphabeta/CD19-depleted stem cell transplant. The chain employs TRBV21-1 and TRBJ2-7; the table gives TRBD1 as D, unverified against the DNA. TRBV21-1 is termed a pseudogene. The sequence came from a male patient between 5 and 17 years old who had a stem cell transplant for acute lymphoblastic leukemia, so the T cells may come from the graft donor. CDR3 bases: TGTGCCAGCAGAGGAGGGGGGAGAGGAATCCGTATCTGTTGCGAGCAGTACTTC. It encodes CASRGGGRGIRICCEQYF.